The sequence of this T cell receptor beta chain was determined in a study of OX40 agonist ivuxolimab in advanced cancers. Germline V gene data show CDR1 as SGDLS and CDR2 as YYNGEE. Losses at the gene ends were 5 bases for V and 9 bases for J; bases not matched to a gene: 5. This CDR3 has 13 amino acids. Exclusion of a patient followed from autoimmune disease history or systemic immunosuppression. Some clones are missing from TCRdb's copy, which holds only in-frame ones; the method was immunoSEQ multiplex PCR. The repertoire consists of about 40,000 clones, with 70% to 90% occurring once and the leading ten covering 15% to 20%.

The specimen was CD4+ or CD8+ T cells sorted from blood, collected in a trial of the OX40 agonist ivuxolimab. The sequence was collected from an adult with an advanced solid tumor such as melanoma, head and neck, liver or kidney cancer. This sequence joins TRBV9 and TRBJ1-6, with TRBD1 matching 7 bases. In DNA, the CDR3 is TGTGCCAGCAGTCCAGGGACAGTTTCACCCCTCCACTTT. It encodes CASSPGTVSPLHF.